This entry lists 6 T cell receptor beta chains sequenced from one sample in a study of shared clonotypes between healthy human individuals. Profiling relied on immunoSEQ multiplex PCR, and the TCRdb table lists in-frame clones only, not all of them. The data hold about 1 million clones, with about 77% observed a single time. Sequencing was done on a sample of memory CD4+ T cells sorted from blood. Described subset: CD45RA-negative fraction. The receptors shown here come from a man aged 18 to 30 in good health.

Only one count was recorded for this clone. This chain joins TRBV5-1 and TRBJ2-5; unclear D gene. The J call may be incorrect, as the DNA end agrees better with TRBJ2-7. The V gene's germline CDR1 is SGHRS and CDR2 YFSETQ. There are 13 residues in the CDR3. DNA of the CDR3: TGCGCCAGCGGCGAGGAATCCTCCTACGAGCAGTACTTC. Translated, it gives CASGEESSYEQYF.

The V and J genes are TRBV11-3 and TRBJ2-5; D might be TRBD1 (5 bases). The germline V and J ends were trimmed by 3 bases and 1 base, with 15 bases remaining between them. This CDR3 is built from 16 residues. CDR1 is SGHNT and CDR2 is YENEEA in the germline V gene. For the CDR3, the DNA is TGTGCCAGCAGCTTTGGCAAGACAGTCGGCCAAGAGACCCAGTACTTC. It translates to CASSFGKTVGQETQYF.

This clone is a singleton in its sample. The chain joins TRBV7-9 to TRBJ1-2, with TRBD1 identical over 7 bases. V lost 2 bases to trimming and J lost 1 base; unmatched junction nucleotides: 7. The CDR3 runs to 16 residues. Germline V CDR1 and CDR2: SEHNR, FQNEAQ (reference sequence). Written as DNA, the CDR3 is TGTGCCAGCAGCTTATCGGGACAGAAATTTAACTATGGCTACACCTTC. It is translated as CASSLSGQKFNYGYTF.

The chain links TRBV2 to TRBJ2-5; TRBD1 matches at 8 bases. The V and J ends lost 3 bases and 5 bases, in that order; junction bases with no gene match: 2. The CDR3 length is 13 residues. The germline gives CDR1 SNHLY, CDR2 FYNNEI. The CDR3 coding sequence is TGTGCCAGCAGTGATCGACAGGGGGAGACCCAGTACTTC. It encodes CASSDRQGETQYF.

This chain links TRBV4-1 with TRBJ2-1, with TRBD1 matching over 9 bases. The V gene end was trimmed by 1 base and the J gene end by 7 bases; junction bases not matched to a gene: 11. The CDR3 contains 17 residues. Germline CDR1 is MGHRA and CDR2 is YSYEKL. The chain's CDR3 is CASSQALQGAMGNEQFF. The CDR3 region has the DNA TGCGCCAGCAGCCAAGCTTTACAGGGGGCAATGGGGAATGAGCAGTTCTTC.

This clone showed up many times. The chain combines TRBV6-1 with TRBJ2-3, with D possibly matching TRBD1 (6 bases). Germline V CDR1 and CDR2: MNHNS, SASEGT. With 6 bases removed from V and 0 bases from J, the gap between germline ends came to 13 bases. The CDR3 is made up of 15 amino acids. CDR3 loop: CASRNWDKSTDTQYF. CDR3 in DNA: TGTGCCAGCAGAAATTGGGACAAGAGCACAGATACGCAGTATTTT.